This T cell receptor beta chain stems from a study of blood T cell repertoires in COVID-19. The wider study: Sites in the United States, Italy and Spain provided acute and convalescent COVID-19 samples. From T cells, B-cell-depleted T cells, or PBMCs came the material, which was cDNA or gDNA.

Trimming at V came to 3 bases and at J to 10 bases, leaving 9 bases not matched to a gene. Germline assignment: CDR1 LNHDA and CDR2 SQIVND (reference sequence). The CDR3 is made up of 14 amino acids. Authors' methods: Amplification from reference gene primers served as the basis for estimated nucleated cell counts. Libraries were prepared by immunoSEQ multiplex PCR; TCRdb keeps only in-frame clonotypes and omits some of them. Clone size and the V and J calls come from that table; the DNA yielded D and trimming. The sample lists nearly 65,000 clones, around 84% occurring once. The chain uses TRBV19 and TRBJ2-1; 7 positions agree with TRBD2. Sequencing was done on a sample of peripheral blood. This receptor was identified in a human donor in a cohort sampled during active COVID-19. The CDR3 sequence: CASSIASGFVEQFF. The CDR3, as DNA: TGTGCCAGTAGTATTGCTAGCGGTTTCGTGGAGCAGTTCTTC.